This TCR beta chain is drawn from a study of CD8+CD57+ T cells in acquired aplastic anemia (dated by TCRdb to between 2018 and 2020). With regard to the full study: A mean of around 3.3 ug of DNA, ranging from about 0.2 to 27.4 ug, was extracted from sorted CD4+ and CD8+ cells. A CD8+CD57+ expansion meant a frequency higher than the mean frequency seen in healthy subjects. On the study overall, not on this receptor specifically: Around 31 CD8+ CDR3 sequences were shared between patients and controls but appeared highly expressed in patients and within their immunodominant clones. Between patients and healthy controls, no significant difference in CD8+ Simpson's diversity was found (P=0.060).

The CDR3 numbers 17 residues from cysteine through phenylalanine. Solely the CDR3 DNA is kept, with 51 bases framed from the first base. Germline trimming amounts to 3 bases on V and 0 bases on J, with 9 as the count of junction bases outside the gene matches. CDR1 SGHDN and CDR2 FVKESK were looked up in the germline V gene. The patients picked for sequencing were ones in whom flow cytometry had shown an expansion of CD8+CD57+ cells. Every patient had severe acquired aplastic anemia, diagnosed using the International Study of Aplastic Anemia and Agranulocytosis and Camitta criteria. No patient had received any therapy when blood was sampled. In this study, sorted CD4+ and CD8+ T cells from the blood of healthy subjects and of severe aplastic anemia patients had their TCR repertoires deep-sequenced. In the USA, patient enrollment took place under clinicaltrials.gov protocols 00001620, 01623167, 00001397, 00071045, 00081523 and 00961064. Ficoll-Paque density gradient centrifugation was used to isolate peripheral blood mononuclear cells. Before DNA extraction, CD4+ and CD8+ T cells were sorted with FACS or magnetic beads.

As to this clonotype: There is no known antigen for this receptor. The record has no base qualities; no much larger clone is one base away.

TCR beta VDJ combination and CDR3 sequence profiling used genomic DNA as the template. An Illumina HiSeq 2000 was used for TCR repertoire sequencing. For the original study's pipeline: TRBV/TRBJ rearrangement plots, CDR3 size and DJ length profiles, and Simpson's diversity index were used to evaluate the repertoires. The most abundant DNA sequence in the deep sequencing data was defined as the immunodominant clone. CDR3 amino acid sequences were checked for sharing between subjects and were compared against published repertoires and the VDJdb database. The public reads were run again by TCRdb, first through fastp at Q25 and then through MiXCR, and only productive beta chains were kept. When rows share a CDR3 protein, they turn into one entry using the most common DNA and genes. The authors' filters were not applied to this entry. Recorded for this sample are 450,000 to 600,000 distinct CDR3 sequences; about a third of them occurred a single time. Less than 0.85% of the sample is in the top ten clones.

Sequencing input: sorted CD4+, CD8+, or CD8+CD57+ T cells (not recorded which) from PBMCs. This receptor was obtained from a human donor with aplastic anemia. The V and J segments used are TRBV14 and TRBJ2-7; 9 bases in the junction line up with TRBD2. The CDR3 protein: CASSHTDLAGPSYEQYF. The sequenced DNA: TGTGCCAGCAGCCATACCGATCTAGCGGGACCCTCCTACGAGCAGTACTTC. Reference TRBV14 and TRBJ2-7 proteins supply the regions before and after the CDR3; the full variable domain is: EAGVTQFPSHSVIEKGQTVTLRCDPISGHDNLYWYRRVMGKEIKFLLHFVKESKQDESGMPNNRFLAERTGGTYSTLKVQPAELEDSGVYFCASSHTDLAGPSYEQYFGPGTRLTVT.